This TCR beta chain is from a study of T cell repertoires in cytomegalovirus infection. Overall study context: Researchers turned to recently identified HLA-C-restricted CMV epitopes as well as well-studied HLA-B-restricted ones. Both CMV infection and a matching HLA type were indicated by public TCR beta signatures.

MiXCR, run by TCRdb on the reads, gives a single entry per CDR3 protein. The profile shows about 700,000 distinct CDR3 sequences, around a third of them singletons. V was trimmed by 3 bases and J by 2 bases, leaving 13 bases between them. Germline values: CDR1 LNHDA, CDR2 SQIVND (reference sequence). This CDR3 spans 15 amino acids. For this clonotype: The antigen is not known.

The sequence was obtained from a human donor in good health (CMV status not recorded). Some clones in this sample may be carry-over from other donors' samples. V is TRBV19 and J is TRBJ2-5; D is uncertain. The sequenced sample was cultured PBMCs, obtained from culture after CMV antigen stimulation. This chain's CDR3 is CASSINWQRQETQYF. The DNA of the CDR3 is TGTGCCAGTAGTATTAATTGGCAGCGACAAGAGACCCAGTACTTC.